The next 6 T cell receptor beta chains were all read from a single sample in a study of blood T cell repertoires in COVID-19. Libraries were prepared by immunoSEQ multiplex PCR; TCRdb keeps only in-frame clonotypes and omits some of them. The sample has about 110,000 clones, over 65% seen once. The material sequenced was peripheral blood. These receptors were taken from a woman older than 75 with acute or convalescent COVID-19.

The chain is built from TRBV28 and TRBJ1-3; 9 bases fit TRBD1. The CDR3 runs 17 residues. CDR1 is MDHEN, CDR2 SYDVKM, per germline. Trimming removed 5 bases from V and 3 bases from J; junction bases left unmatched: 11. The CDR3 coding sequence is TGTGCCAGCAGTGTAACCTACAGGGGGCAGGTTGGAAACACCATATATTTT. Translating gives CASSVTYRGQVGNTIYF.

The chain links TRBV19 to TRBJ1-2, with TRBD1 matching 9 bases. The V and J ends lost 1 base and 4 bases, in that order; junction bases with no gene match: 7. Germline CDR1 is LNHDA and CDR2 is SQIVND (reference sequence). CDR3 length: 16 residues. Here the CDR3 reads CASSIGLDRGPYGYTF. The CDR3 DNA follows: TGTGCCAGTAGTATAGGTTTGGACAGGGGTCCCTATGGCTACACCTTC. The whole variable domain, filled in from reference TRBV19 and TRBJ1-2, reads DGGITQSPKYLFRKEGQNVTLSCEQNLNHDAMYWYRQDPGQGLRLIYYSQIVNDFQKGDIAEGYSVSREKKESFPLTVTSAQKNPTAFYLCASSIGLDRGPYGYTFGSGTRLTVV.

The rearrangement joins TRBV5-1 to TRBJ2-7, with D perhaps matching TRBD1 (5 bases). Germline V gives CDR1 SGHRS, CDR2 YFSETQ. V lost 4 bases, J lost 4 bases, and 15 bases lay in between. CDR3 size: 14 residues. The CDR3 reads CASSPGLGRYEQYF. For the CDR3, the DNA is TGCGCCAGCAGCCCCGGTCTGGGGCGTTACGAGCAGTACTTC.

The chain employs TRBV6-5 and TRBJ2-7; possible D gene TRBD1, 6 bases. CDR1 is MNHEY and CDR2 is SVGAGI in the germline V gene. The V and J ends lost 6 bases and 3 bases respectively, with 18 bases between them. CDR3 length: 15 amino acids. This chain's CDR3 is CASRRTRDIVYEQYF. The DNA for the CDR3 is TGTGCCAGCAGGCGCACCCGGGACATTGTCTACGAGCAGTACTTC.

This chain joins TRBV4-2 and TRBJ2-5, with a tentative D call TRBD1 (6 bases). V gave up 5 bases and J gave up 5 bases, with 15 bases separating them. The CDR3 consists of 14 residues. Germline-derived CDR1 and CDR2 are LGHNA and YNFKEQ. CDR3 sequence reads: CASSRGGAAETQYF. The CDR3 DNA reads as TGTGCCAGCAGCAGAGGGGGAGCAGCGGAGACCCAGTACTTC.

The chain joins TRBV7-2 to TRBJ1-4, with 7 bases that match TRBD1. Germline trimming cut 4 bases from V and 8 bases from J; bases unmatched to any gene: 10. This CDR3 comprises 15 residues. Germline V CDR1 and CDR2: SGHTA, FQGNSA. The CDR3 DNA sequence: TGTGCCAGCAGCTCGAAGGGGCAGGGGGGCGAAAAACTGTTTTTT. Translation gives CASSSKGQGGEKLFF.